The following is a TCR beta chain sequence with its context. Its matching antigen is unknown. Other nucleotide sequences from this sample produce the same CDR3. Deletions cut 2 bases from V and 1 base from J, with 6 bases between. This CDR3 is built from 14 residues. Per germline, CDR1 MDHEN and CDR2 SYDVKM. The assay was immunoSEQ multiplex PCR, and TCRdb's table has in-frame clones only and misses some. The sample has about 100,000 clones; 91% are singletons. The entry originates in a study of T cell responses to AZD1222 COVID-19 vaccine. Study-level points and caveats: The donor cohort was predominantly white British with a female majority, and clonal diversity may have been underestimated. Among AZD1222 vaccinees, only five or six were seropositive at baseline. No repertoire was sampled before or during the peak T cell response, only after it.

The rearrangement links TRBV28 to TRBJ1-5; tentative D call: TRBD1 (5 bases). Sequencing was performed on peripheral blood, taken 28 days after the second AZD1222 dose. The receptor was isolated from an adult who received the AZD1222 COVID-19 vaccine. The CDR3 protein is CASSLGGSNQPQHF. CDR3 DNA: TGTGCCAGCAGTTTAGGGGGAAGCAATCAGCCCCAGCATTTT.